Listed below are T cell receptor beta chains from one sample, sequenced in a study of T cell repertoires in aging, cancer and after chemotherapy. Each CDR3 protein gets one entry after TCRdb re-called the multiplex PCR reads with MiXCR. The sample shows thousands of distinct CDR3 sequences, less than 35% of them seen only once. The sequenced sample was blood. These receptors all come from a human donor in good health. Each CDR3 is given with its conserved first and last residue. A D gene is named only where the DNA matches it firmly. Clone size is not always given. Where it is, it says once, few, many or a class for expanded clones.

j_call clone_size d_call v_call cdr3_aa cdr3_nt
TRBJ2-5 few TRBD2 TRBV27 CASSRGTSGWIGTQYF TGTGCCAGCAGTCGAGGGACTAGCGGGTGGATCGGGACCCAGTACTTC
TRBJ1-4 - TRBD1 TRBV18 CASRQGTTNEKLFF TGTGCCAGCCGACAGGGGACAACTAATGAAAAACTGTTTTTT
TRBJ2-7 medium-sized TRBD2 TRBV6-5 CATREGHEDEQYF TGTGCCACCAGGGAGGGTCACGAGGACGAGCAGTACTTC
TRBJ2-1 - TRBD2 TRBV6-5 CASRPGTSGYNEQFF TGTGCCAGCAGGCCCGGGACTAGCGGGTACAATGAGCAGTTCTTC
TRBJ2-1 few - TRBV7-6 CASSYGGRGWSYNEQFF TGTGCCAGCAGCTACGGGGGTCGGGGGTGGTCCTACAATGAGCAGTTCTTC
TRBJ2-6 few - TRBV5-1 CASSLGSGANVLTF TGCGCCAGCAGCTTGGGCTCCGGGGCCAACGTCCTGACTTTC
TRBJ1-5 - TRBD1 TRBV19 CASSMSVDRVNQHQHF TGTGCCAGTAGTATGTCAGTGGACAGGGTTAACCAGCACCAGCATTTT
TRBJ2-5 few TRBD1 TRBV20-1 CSARTGGGQETQYF TGCAGTGCTAGGACAGGGGGCGGCCAAGAGACCCAGTACTTC
TRBJ2-1 - TRBD1 TRBV11-1 CASSWTGGNNNEQFF TGTGCCAGCAGCTGGACAGGGGGCAATAACAATGAGCAGTTCTTC
TRBJ2-1 - - TRBV11-1 CASSHTPTGALNNEQFF TGTGCCAGCAGCCACACCCCAACGGGGGCATTAAACAATGAGCAGTTCTTC
TRBJ2-5 - TRBD2 TRBV14 CASSPRTSGGVKETQYF TGTGCCAGCAGCCCCAGGACTAGCGGGGGGGTAAAAGAGACCCAGTACTTC
TRBJ2-7 few TRBD2 TRBV19 CASRRQRGPYEQYF TGTGCCAGTAGGAGACAGCGGGGGCCCTACGAGCAGTACTTC
TRBJ1-6 few - TRBV19 CATRYGRGVNSPLHF TGTGCCACCCGATACGGGAGGGGAGTGAATTCACCCCTCCACTTT
TRBJ2-2 few - TRBV7-6 CASSSRWQGNTGELFF TGTGCCAGCAGCTCCAGATGGCAGGGGAACACCGGGGAGCTGTTTTTT
TRBJ2-7 medium-sized - TRBV27 CASSPRAAYEQYF TGTGCCAGCAGTCCCAGGGCAGCCTACGAGCAGTACTTC
TRBJ1-2 few - TRBV6-2/TRBV6-3 CASSETFGGYTF TGTGCCAGCAGTGAGACCTTCGGTGGCTACACCTTC
TRBJ1-1 - TRBD1 TRBV7-6 CASRTGTGNTEAFF TGTGCCAGCAGGACCGGGACAGGGAACACTGAAGCTTTCTTT
TRBJ2-7 - - TRBV6-5 CASRNRPYEQYF TGTGCCAGCAGAAACAGGCCCTACGAGCAGTACTTC
TRBJ2-7 - - TRBV27 CASSQSGTSSYEQYF TGTGCCAGCAGCCAGTCGGGGACAAGCTCCTACGAGCAGTACTTC
TRBJ2-1 few - TRBV18 CASSRGPDNEQFF TGTGCCAGCTCACGTGGCCCGGACAATGAGCAGTTCTTC
TRBJ1-2 few TRBD1 TRBV27 CASSPGTVYGYTF TGTGCCAGCAGTCCCGGGACAGTGTATGGCTACACCTTC
TRBJ2-6 medium-sized TRBD1 TRBV27 CASTTPGQGPSGANVLTF TGTGCCAGCACAACTCCGGGACAGGGTCCCTCTGGGGCCAACGTCCTGACTTTC
TRBJ1-1 - - TRBV30 CAWFAGAWVTQAFF TGTGCCTGGTTCGCCGGGGCGTGGGTCACTCAAGCTTTCTTT
TRBJ2-3 few - TRBV10-3 CAISESRSTQYF TGTGCCATCAGTGAGTCTAGGAGTACGCAGTATTTT
TRBJ1-2 few - TRBV6-1 CASSEGGARYGYTF TGTGCCAGCAGTGAAGGGGGCGCAAGATATGGCTACACCTTC
TRBJ1-5 few - TRBV12-3/TRBV12-4 CASSREGGGPYQPQHF TGTGCCAGCAGCCGTGAAGGGGGGGGACCTTATCAGCCCCAGCATTTT
TRBJ2-2 - - TRBV6-2/TRBV6-3 CASSGQGPGELFF TGTGCCAGCAGTGGCCAGGGACCCGGGGAGCTGTTTTTT
TRBJ1-5 - - TRBV7-6 CASSSRQEPNQPQHF TGTGCCAGCAGCTCTAGACAGGAACCTAATCAGCCCCAGCATTTT
TRBJ1-2 few - TRBV12-3/TRBV12-4 CASSLYAALTAGYTF TGTGCCAGCAGTTTATACGCGGCATTGACGGCTGGCTACACCTTC
TRBJ2-5 few - TRBV10-3 CAISHRDEETQYF TGTGCCATCAGCCACAGGGACGAAGAGACCCAGTACTTC
TRBJ2-1 - TRBD2 TRBV6-1 CASSEPQRGQYNEQFF TGTGCCAGCAGTGAACCCCAGCGGGGGCAGTACAATGAGCAGTTCTTC
TRBJ1-2 medium-sized - TRBV6-5 CASSLITGNGYTF TGTGCCAGCAGCCTTATCACAGGGAATGGCTACACCTTC
TRBJ2-5 few TRBD2 TRBV19 CASSTTRGVGETQYF TGTGCCAGTAGTACGACCCGGGGGGTAGGCGAGACCCAGTACTTC
TRBJ2-7 - TRBD2 TRBV11-2 CASSLRASGGSTYEQYF TGTGCCAGCAGCTTACGTGCTAGCGGGGGTAGCACCTACGAGCAGTACTTC
TRBJ1-3 - - TRBV12-3/TRBV12-4 CASGWGLAGNTIYF TGTGCCAGCGGGTGGGGGCTTGCTGGAAACACCATATATTTT
TRBJ2-5 - TRBD2 TRBV15 CATSRSGTSGGAEETQYF TGTGCCACCAGCAGATCCGGGACTAGCGGGGGGGCCGAAGAGACCCAGTACTTC